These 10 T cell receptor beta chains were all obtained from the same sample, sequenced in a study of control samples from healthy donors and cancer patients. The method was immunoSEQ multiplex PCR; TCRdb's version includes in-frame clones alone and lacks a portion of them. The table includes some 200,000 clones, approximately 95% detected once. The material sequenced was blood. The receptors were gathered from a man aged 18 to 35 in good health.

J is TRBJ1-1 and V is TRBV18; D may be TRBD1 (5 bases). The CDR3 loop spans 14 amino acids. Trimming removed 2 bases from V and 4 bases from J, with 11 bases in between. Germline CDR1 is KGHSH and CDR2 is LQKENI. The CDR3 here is CASSPSGGSTEAFF. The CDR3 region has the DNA TGTGCCAGCTCACCATCGGGGGGGTCCACTGAAGCTTTCTTT.

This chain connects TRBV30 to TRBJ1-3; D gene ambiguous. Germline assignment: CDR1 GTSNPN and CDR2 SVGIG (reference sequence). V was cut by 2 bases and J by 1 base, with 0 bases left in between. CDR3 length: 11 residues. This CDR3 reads CAWSSGNTIYF. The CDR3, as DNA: TGTGCCTGGAGTTCTGGAAACACCATATATTTT.

The DNA of the CDR3 is TGTGCCAGCAGTTTACTAGTTGTAGATACGCAGTATTTT. Translating gives CASSLLVVDTQYF. This chain joins TRBV12-3 or TRBV12-4 and TRBJ2-3; unclear D gene. The V gene lost 2 bases and the J gene lost 5 bases, with 8 bases spanning the gap. This CDR3 comprises 13 residues.

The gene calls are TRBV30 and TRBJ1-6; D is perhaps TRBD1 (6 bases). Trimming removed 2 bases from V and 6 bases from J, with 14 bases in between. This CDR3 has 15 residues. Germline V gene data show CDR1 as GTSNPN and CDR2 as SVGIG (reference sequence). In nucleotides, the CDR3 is TGTGCCTGGAGTATCTGGGGGGGCTTTAATTCACCCCTCCACTTT. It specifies CAWSIWGGFNSPLHF.

CDR3 nucleotides: TGTGCCACCAGTGATTTGGATGCTAGCGGGGGGAGCACAGATACGCAGTATTTT. Translated, it gives CATSDLDASGGSTDTQYF. The chain joins TRBV24-1 to TRBJ2-3; TRBD2 matches 11 bases. Germline loops: CDR1 KGHDR, CDR2 SFDVKD. This CDR3 is 18 amino acids long. Unmatched junction bases numbered 4, after V lost 0 bases and J lost 0 bases.

The CDR3 DNA is TGTGCCAGCAGCTTGGGGCAGGGTATCCCCTATGGCTACACCTTC. Protein: CASSLGQGIPYGYTF. This rearrangement joins TRBV5-5 to TRBJ1-2; a possible D gene is TRBD1 (5 bases). V was pared by 0 bases and J by 4 bases, with 13 bases between. The CDR3 contains 15 residues. CDR1 is SGHKS and CDR2 is YYEKEE in the germline V gene (reference sequence).

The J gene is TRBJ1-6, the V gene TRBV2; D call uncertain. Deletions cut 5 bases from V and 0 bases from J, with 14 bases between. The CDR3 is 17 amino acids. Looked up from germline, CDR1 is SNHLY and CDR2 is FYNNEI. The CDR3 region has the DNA TGTGCCAGCAGTCCGGAGGTGATTAGCTCCTATAATTCACCCCTCCACTTT. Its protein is CASSPEVISSYNSPLHF.

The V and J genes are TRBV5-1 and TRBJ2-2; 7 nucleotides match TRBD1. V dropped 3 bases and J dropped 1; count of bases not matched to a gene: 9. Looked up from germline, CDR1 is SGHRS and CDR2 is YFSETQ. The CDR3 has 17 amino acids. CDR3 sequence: CASSSPSRTGNTGELFF. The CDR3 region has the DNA TGCGCCAGCAGCTCACCGAGCAGGACAGGGAACACCGGGGAGCTGTTTTTT.

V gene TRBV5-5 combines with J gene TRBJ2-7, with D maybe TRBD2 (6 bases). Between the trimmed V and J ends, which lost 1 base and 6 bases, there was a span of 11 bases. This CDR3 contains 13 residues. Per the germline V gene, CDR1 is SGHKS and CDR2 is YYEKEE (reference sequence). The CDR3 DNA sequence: TGTGCCAGCAGCTTGATGGGACTGACCGAGCAGTACTTC. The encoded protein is CASSLMGLTEQYF.

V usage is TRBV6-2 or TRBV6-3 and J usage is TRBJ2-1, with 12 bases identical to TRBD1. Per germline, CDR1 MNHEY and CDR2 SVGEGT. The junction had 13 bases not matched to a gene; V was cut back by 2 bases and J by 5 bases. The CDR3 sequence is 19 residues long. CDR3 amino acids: CASSYVVGGDRGRNNEQFF. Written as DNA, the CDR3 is TGTGCCAGCAGTTACGTGGTGGGCGGGGACAGGGGGCGAAACAATGAGCAGTTCTTC.